This T cell receptor beta chain was sequenced for a study of Tregs in tolerant kidney transplant recipients. General study findings and limits: Nucleotide sequences could not be compared across some patients' samples due to primer changes.

The length of the CDR3 is 15 residues. From germline, CDR1 is SQVTM and CDR2 ANQGSEA. Trimming cost V 4 bases and J 5 bases; bases outside gene matches: 10. Assay used: immunoSEQ multiplex PCR; TCRdb lists only in-frame clones, some missing. This sample has fewer than 95,000 clones, with 80% to 95% found just once. A note on this clone: No antigen is known for it.

Recipients received nonmyeloablative bone marrow transplants from related graft donors, with transient mixed chimerism. Unstimulated regulatory T cells (CD4+CD25+CD127-), CD4+CD25- non-regulatory cells, CD4 and CD8 cells were FACS-sorted from thawed PBMCs. The sample was CD4+ T cells from blood (PBMCs), taken 12 months after the transplant. This receptor was identified in a human patient who received a combined kidney and bone marrow transplant. T cells may partly derive from the graft donor. The rearrangement joins TRBV29-1 to TRBJ2-1, with TRBD2 matching 8 bases. Written as DNA, the CDR3 is TGCAGCGTTGGCCTAACAAGCGGGGGTAACAATGAGCAGTTCTTC. Its translation: CSVGLTSGGNNEQFF.